These T cell receptor beta chains were read from a single sample in a study of T cell responses to AZD1222 COVID-19 vaccine. This table comes from immunoSEQ multiplex PCR, and its TCRdb copy is limited to in-frame clones, with some not included. In the table there are about 140,000 clones, around nine tenths of which are singletons. Here the sequenced sample was peripheral blood, taken on day 0 of AZD1222 vaccination. These receptors came from an adult in good health. CDR3s include the opening cysteine and the closing phenylalanine or tryptophan. Rows give clone size only sometimes, using once, few, many, or a class for an expanded clone.

clone_size: NA; v_call: TRBV19; cdr3_aa: CASSPTLAGGSYEQYF
clone_size: NA; v_call: TRBV5-1; cdr3_aa: CASSLGGSPHNEQFF
clone_size: NA; v_call: TRBV28; cdr3_aa: CASSGPEKLFF
clone_size: NA; v_call: TRBV4-3; cdr3_aa: CASSQSISYRGEEKLFF
clone_size: NA; v_call: TRBV21-1; cdr3_aa: CASSKVADMDTRQNYEQYF
clone_size: NA; v_call: TRBV2; cdr3_aa: CASTGPNSNQPQHF
clone_size: NA; v_call: TRBV28; cdr3_aa: CASSSTGTGAGNTIYF
clone_size: NA; v_call: TRBV4-3; cdr3_aa: CASSQDRYQSQHF
clone_size: NA; v_call: TRBV29-1; cdr3_aa: CSVGRSGGGGELFF
clone_size: few; v_call: TRBV5-6; cdr3_aa: CASSQGQGIYEQYF
clone_size: NA; v_call: TRBV10-3; cdr3_aa: CAISESSTLMREKLFF
clone_size: once; v_call: TRBV7-2; cdr3_aa: CASSLAPQTAALSSGNTIYF
clone_size: NA; v_call: TRBV7-2; cdr3_aa: CASSLVASGATGELFF
clone_size: once; v_call: TRBV18; cdr3_aa: CASSPGEVREQYF
clone_size: NA; v_call: TRBV18; cdr3_aa: CASSPGLAAGDEQFF
clone_size: NA; v_call: TRBV11-1; cdr3_aa: CASSFRLAGVEQYF
clone_size: NA; v_call: TRBV5-4; cdr3_aa: CASSLGFSTESTEAFF
clone_size: NA; v_call: TRBV30; cdr3_aa: CAWSVVGREAFF
clone_size: NA; v_call: TRBV19; cdr3_aa: CASSPLPRVGLFTEAFF
clone_size: NA; v_call: TRBV4-2; cdr3_aa: CASSQDQVRAEAFF
clone_size: NA; v_call: TRBV7-2; cdr3_aa: CASSWDGLREQYF
clone_size: NA; v_call: TRBV7-7; cdr3_aa: CASPTTQYF
clone_size: once; v_call: TRBV6-5; cdr3_aa: CANTPGYRETQYF
clone_size: NA; v_call: TRBV9; cdr3_aa: CASSVATGNDPLREQYF
clone_size: once; v_call: TRBV6-8; cdr3_aa: CASSRPLAGRYEQYF
clone_size: once; v_call: TRBV28; cdr3_aa: CASSSPGGNQPQHF
clone_size: NA; v_call: TRBV18; cdr3_aa: CASSPTGRNEKLFF
clone_size: NA; v_call: TRBV21-1; cdr3_aa: CAPGRTYSYEQYF
clone_size: few; v_call: TRBV10-3; cdr3_aa: CAISQGSYGYTF
clone_size: NA; v_call: TRBV6-4; cdr3_aa: CASSGAGGLDEQFF
clone_size: NA; v_call: TRBV7-9; cdr3_aa: CASTLTVLTNYGYTF
clone_size: NA; v_call: TRBV28; cdr3_aa: CASSINYGYTF